This is a list of T cell receptor beta chains from one sample in a study of T cells in Graves' hyperthyroidism and ophthalmopathy. MiXCR, applied by TCRdb to the multiplex PCR reads, yields one record per CDR3 protein. The data hold 250,000 to 300,000 distinct CDR3 sequences, with about 14% observed a single time. The material sequenced was blood. The receptor set was obtained from a woman in her 40s with Graves' hyperthyroidism that later progressed to Graves' ophthalmopathy. The CDR3 runs from the conserved cysteine through the conserved F or W. Fields, in order: clone size, V gene, D gene, J gene, CDR3 protein, CDR3 DNA. The D gene is left open where the match is weak. Size values are once, few and many counts, or a class for expanded clones, and some rows have none.

many,TRBV9,-,TRBJ1-4,CASSADAGGISEKLFF,TGTGCCAGCAGCGCCGATGCGGGGGGCATTAGCGAAAAACTGTTTTTT
many,TRBV24-1,-,TRBJ2-7,CATSSSTVNTYEQYF,TGTGCCACCAGTTCCTCGACTGTCAACACCTACGAGCAGTACTTC
-,TRBV7-9,-,TRBJ2-5,CASSVSETQYF,TGTGCCAGCAGCGTCTCAGAGACCCAGTACTTC
many,TRBV12-3/TRBV12-4,TRBD1,TRBJ1-1,CASRAPGQMNTEAFF,TGTGCCAGCAGGGCGCCGGGACAGATGAACACTGAAGCTTTCTTT
-,TRBV6-5,-,TRBJ1-2,CASSWAATNYGYTF,TGTGCCAGCAGTTGGGCAGCTACTAACTATGGCTACACCTTC
many,TRBV19,-,TRBJ2-1,CASSISQGPYNEQFF,TGTGCCAGTAGTATTAGTCAGGGACCCTACAATGAGCAGTTCTTC
many,TRBV18,-,TRBJ2-1,CASSPPFSSTHNEQFF,TGTGCCAGCTCACCGCCCTTCTCGAGTACCCACAATGAGCAGTTCTTC
many,TRBV6-1,TRBD1,TRBJ2-6,CASSENRGTGANVLTF,TGTGCCAGCAGTGAAAACAGGGGAACTGGGGCCAACGTCCTGACTTTC
many,TRBV6-1,-,TRBJ2-1,CASSTSRGGRGNEQFF,TGTGCCAGCAGTACGTCCAGGGGCGGGAGAGGTAATGAGCAGTTCTTC
many,TRBV5-4,-,TRBJ2-1,CASSLKGGKYNEQFF,TGTGCCAGCAGCTTAAAGGGGGGGAAGTACAATGAGCAGTTCTTC
many,TRBV6-6,TRBD1,TRBJ2-2,CASSYPGTGQGGTGELFF,TGTGCCAGCAGTTACCCCGGGACAGGGCAAGGGGGGACCGGGGAGCTGTTTTTT
-,TRBV7-9,-,TRBJ1-5,CASSQDSGKPQHF,TGTGCCAGCAGCCAAGACAGCGGTAAGCCCCAGCATTTT
once,TRBV12-3/TRBV12-4,-,TRBJ1-2,CASSSAGDTGYTF,TGTGCCAGCAGTTCGGCTGGGGACACTGGCTACACCTTC
few,TRBV12-3/TRBV12-4,TRBD2,TRBJ2-2,CASRLSGTTNTGELFF,TGTGCCAGCAGACTCTCCGGGACTACGAACACCGGGGAGCTGTTTTTT
many,TRBV28,-,TRBJ1-5,CATLTRNWGSSNQPQHF,TGTGCCACTCTTACTCGGAACTGGGGTAGTAGCAATCAGCCCCAGCATTTT
many,TRBV28,-,TRBJ2-7,CASSLIDGYSYEQYF,TGTGCCAGCAGTTTAATTGACGGATACTCCTACGAGCAGTACTTC
many,TRBV6-5,-,TRBJ2-1,CASSYLGGSEQFF,TGTGCCAGCAGTTACTTAGGCGGCAGTGAGCAGTTCTTC
many,TRBV11-2,-,TRBJ2-5,CASSLDVAPETQYF,TGTGCCAGCAGCTTAGATGTGGCCCCAGAGACCCAGTACTTC
many,TRBV20-1,-,TRBJ1-1,CSAKIGIEAFF,TGCAGTGCCAAGATCGGAATTGAAGCTTTCTTT
many,TRBV2,TRBD1,TRBJ1-4,CASSGQGANEKLFF,TGTGCCAGCAGTGGACAGGGGGCTAATGAAAAACTGTTTTTT
many,TRBV7-3,TRBD1,TRBJ2-1,CASSILPTGTGGGHEQFF,TGTGCCAGCAGCATACTCCCCACCGGGACAGGGGGCGGGCATGAGCAGTTCTTC
many,TRBV7-8,-,TRBJ2-5,CASSHLRAPETQYF,TGTGCCAGCAGCCACCTCAGGGCGCCGGAGACCCAGTACTTC